The 27 T cell receptor beta chains given below trace back to one sample, sequenced in a study of regulatory T cells in long-lasting Graves disease. The sample's time point: newly diagnosed GD, antithyroid drugs for less than 3 months. The authors made the TCR library using RNA they extracted from PBMCs. CDR3-region Arm-PCR and iRepertoire HTBI primers produced the TCR beta libraries. Via MiXCR, TCRdb re-called the multiplex PCR reads, giving one row per CDR3 protein. This repertoire shows hundreds of thousands of distinct CDR3 sequences, over 15% found once; its top ten account for about 27%. This same sample was also taken into another study, of T cells in Graves' hyperthyroidism and ophthalmopathy.

Sequenced material: peripheral blood mononuclear cells (PBMCs), taken at new diagnosis, from a patient treated with antithyroid drugs. The receptors derive from a man aged 35-49 years with Graves disease.

This clonotype was recorded at least ten times. CDR3 loop: CASSLRRTVNQPQHF. The CDR3 DNA reads as TGTGCCAGCAGCCTAAGAAGGACGGTCAATCAGCCCCAGCATTTT. V usage is TRBV5-6 and J usage is TRBJ1-5; D remains ambiguous. Germline-derived CDR1 and CDR2 are SGHDT and YYEEEE. The V gene lost 4 bases and the J gene lost 3 bases, with 14 bases spanning the gap. CDR3 size: 15 residues. Drawing the rest from reference TRBV5-6 and TRBJ1-5, the complete variable domain is DAGVTQSPTHLIKTRGQQVTLRCSPKSGHDTVSWYQQALGQGPQFIFQYYEEEERQRGNFPDRFSGHQFPNYSSELNVNALLLGDSALYLCASSLRRTVNQPQHFGDGTRLSIL.

This clonotype was observed at least ten times. The V gene is TRBV11-3, the J gene TRBJ2-3; 8 bases align to TRBD1. The CDR3 is made up of 16 amino acids. V trimming: 5 bases; J trimming: 1 base; junction bases outside the gene matches: 8. Germline assignment: CDR1 SGHNT and CDR2 YENEEA. The chain's CDR3 is CASSPGTGSRTDTQYF. DNA of the CDR3: TGTGCCAGCAGCCCGGGGACAGGCTCACGCACAGATACGCAGTATTTT.

This clonotype was observed many times. This CDR3 reads CASSFRQRHEQYF. The CDR3 coding sequence is TGTGCCAGCAGTTTTCGGCAGAGGCACGAGCAGTACTTC. The chain is built from TRBV28 and TRBJ2-7, with no clear D. CDR1 is MDHEN and CDR2 is SYDVKM in the germline V gene. The CDR3 is 13 residues long. V was cut by 3 bases and J by 5 bases, with 11 bases left in between.

There are many counts of this clonotype. V is TRBV5-1 and J is TRBJ2-3; D tentatively reads TRBD1 or TRBD2 (5 bases each). V was pared by 5 bases and J by 0 bases, with 13 bases between. Germline CDR1 reads SGHRS; CDR2 reads YFSETQ. This CDR3 is built from 15 residues. CDR3 bases: TGCGCCAGCAGAACCGGGACCCAGAGCACAGATACGCAGTATTTT. Its protein is CASRTGTQSTDTQYF.

This clonotype was counted only a few times. The chain recombines TRBV24-1 with TRBJ1-5; D is perhaps TRBD1 (5 bases). Germline assignment: CDR1 KGHDR and CDR2 SFDVKD. This CDR3 has 16 amino acids. V was clipped by 4 bases and J by 2 bases, with 14 bases between them. The chain's CDR3 is CATSEGFLRGNQPQHF. The CDR3 nucleotides read TGTGCCACCAGTGAAGGATTCCTCAGGGGCAATCAGCCCCAGCATTTT.

The chain employs TRBV6-1 and TRBJ1-6; no firm D call. There are 14 residues in the CDR3. Trimming pared 7 bases from V and 0 bases from J, leaving 7 bases between. Germline values: CDR1 MNHNS, CDR2 SASEGT. CDR3 loop: CASKRSSYNSPLHF. The CDR3 DNA sequence: TGTGCCAGCAAAAGGAGCTCCTATAATTCACCCCTCCACTTT.

This clonotype was recorded many times. This CDR3 is CASSLIQAMNTEAFF. The DNA for the CDR3 is TGTGCCAGCAGCTTAATTCAGGCTATGAACACTGAAGCTTTCTTT. This chain links TRBV11-3 with TRBJ1-1, with D uncertain. CDR1 SGHNT and CDR2 YENEEA come from the germline V gene. V was cut by 2 bases and J by 0 bases, with 10 bases left in between. There are 15 residues in the CDR3.

V usage is TRBV5-1 and J usage is TRBJ2-3; 9 nucleotides match TRBD2. CDR1 is SGHRS and CDR2 is YFSETQ in the germline V gene. The CDR3 length is 14 residues. After removal of 2 bases from V and 4 bases from J, the junction contained 2 bases not matched to a gene. DNA of the CDR3: TGCGCCAGCAGCTTCGCTAGCGGGGCAGATACGCAGTATTTT. Protein: CASSFASGADTQYF.

This clonotype was recorded at least ten times. This chain links TRBV18 with TRBJ2-3; TRBD2 matches 7 bases. V trimming: 4 bases; J trimming: 4 bases; junction bases outside the gene matches: 5. CDR3 length: 14 amino acids. Germline CDR1 KGHSH, CDR2 LQKENI. CDR3 nucleotides: TGTGCCAGCTCACAACTAGCGAGCGCAGATACGCAGTATTTT. Amino acid sequence: CASSQLASADTQYF.

A remark on this clonotype: It differs at one base from a far larger clone, so likely a read error. The chain recombines TRBV11-2 with TRBJ2-7; D unresolved. Judging by the DNA end, TRBJ2-5 fits better; the J call may be wrong. Germline CDR1 reads SGHAT; CDR2 reads FQNNGV. The CDR3 contains 15 residues. In DNA form, the CDR3 reads TGTGCCAGCAGCCCCTCGCCCGTAAATCAAGAGACCCAGTACTTC. Residues: CASSPSPVNQETQYF.

This clonotype was seen repeatedly, ten times or more. The gene calls are TRBV28 and TRBJ2-7, with TRBD2 identical over 13 bases. The germline V gene has CDR1 MDHEN and CDR2 SYDVKM. The CDR3 consists of 15 residues. J was trimmed by 3 bases and V by 6 bases; bases with no gene match: 5. Written as DNA, the CDR3 is TGTGCCAGCAGAGCCGGACTAGCGGGGGTCTACGAGCAGTACTTC. Translation: CASRAGLAGVYEQYF.

This clonotype was found many times. The rearrangement uses TRBV28 and TRBJ1-5; D is perhaps TRBD1 (5 bases). The CDR3 is made up of 14 amino acids. Trimming shortened V by 6 bases and J by 6 bases, and 15 bases separated the two germline ends. In germline, CDR1 is MDHEN, CDR2 SYDVKM. As DNA, the CDR3 is TGTGCCAGCAGCCGTCCTCAGGGTGGTCAGCCCCAGCATTTT. Translating gives CASSRPQGGQPQHF. The full variable domain, its missing parts supplied by reference TRBV28 and TRBJ1-5, is DVKVTQSSRYLVKRTGEKVFLECVQDMDHENMFWYRQDPGLGLRLIYFSYDVKMKEKGDIPEGYSVSREKKERFSLILESASTNQTSMYLCASSRPQGGQPQHFGDGTRLSIL.

This clonotype was counted ten times or more. The V call is TRBV4-3, the J call TRBJ2-5; the D is unclear. This CDR3 comprises 13 residues. The germline V and J ends were trimmed by 3 bases and 4 bases, with 9 bases remaining between them. Looked up from germline, CDR1 is LGHNA and CDR2 is YSLEER. The CDR3 sequence is CASSQTVLETQYF. The CDR3 bases are TGCGCCAGCAGCCAGACCGTATTAGAGACCCAGTACTTC.

This clonotype was counted at least ten times. The genes are TRBV5-1 and TRBJ2-2, with no clear D. CDR1 is SGHRS and CDR2 is YFSETQ in the germline V gene. CDR3 length: 13 residues. With 4 bases removed from V and 6 bases from J, the gap between germline ends came to 10 bases. The CDR3 protein is CASSEGAAGELFF. The CDR3 nucleotides are TGCGCCAGCAGCGAAGGCGCCGCCGGGGAGCTGTTTTTT.

There are many counts of this clonotype. The chain joins TRBV2 to TRBJ1-4; TRBD1 matches at 7 bases. Trimming removed 5 bases from V and 8 bases from J; junction bases left unmatched: 8. Per germline, CDR1 SNHLY and CDR2 FYNNEI. The CDR3 covers 14 residues. The CDR3 DNA reads TGTGCCAGCAGTCAACAGGGGATGGGAGAAAAACTGTTTTTT. This sequence encodes CASSQQGMGEKLFF.

This clonotype showed up many times. V is TRBV9 and J is TRBJ1-2; 10 bases match TRBD1. From germline, CDR1 is SGDLS and CDR2 YYNGEE. The CDR3 loop spans 15 amino acids. V lost 3 bases, J lost 3 bases, and 5 bases stayed unmatched. CDR3 loop: CASSGPGQGYYGYTF. The CDR3 DNA reads as TGTGCCAGCAGCGGTCCGGGACAGGGGTACTATGGCTACACCTTC. Supplemented by reference TRBV9 and TRBJ1-2, the full variable domain reads DSGVTQTPKHLITATGQRVTLRCSPRSGDLSVYWYQQSLDQGLQFLIQYYNGEERAKGNILERFSAQQFPDLHSELNLSSLELGDSALYFCASSGPGQGYYGYTFGSGTRLTVV.

The chain has TRBV19 and TRBJ1-5; TRBD1 matches at 7 bases. The germline V gene has CDR1 LNHDA and CDR2 SQIVND (reference sequence). CDR3 length: 17 amino acids. After removal of 5 bases from V and 5 bases from J, the junction contained 15 bases not matched to a gene. The CDR3 region is CASSSYSRDRRDQPQHF. In DNA form, the CDR3 reads TGTGCCAGTAGTTCCTACTCCCGGGACAGAAGAGATCAGCCCCAGCATTTT.

At least ten counts were recorded for this clonotype. V gene TRBV11-2 combines with J gene TRBJ2-1; maybe TRBD1 (6 bases). Germline lookup yields CDR1 SGHAT and CDR2 FQNNGV. V lost 5 bases and J 9 bases, leaving 14 bases between the germline ends. CDR3 length: 13 amino acids. The CDR3 spells CASSGGGHIEQFF. CDR3 DNA sequence: TGTGCCAGCAGCGGTGGGGGCCATATTGAGCAGTTCTTC.

This sequence joins TRBV20-1 and TRBJ2-2, with D unresolved. Germline CDR1 is DFQATT and CDR2 is SNEGSKA (reference sequence). This CDR3 contains 13 residues. V was shortened by 4 bases and J by 4 bases, with 10 bases between the two germline ends. In nucleotides, the CDR3 is TGCAGTGCTACTAGATTTGGCACCGGGGAGCTGTTTTTT. This encodes CSATRFGTGELFF.

This clonotype was seen at least ten times. The chain couples TRBV10-3 to TRBJ2-5; tentatively, D is TRBD2 (5 bases). V lost 0 bases to trimming and J lost 5 bases, with 10 bases between them. This CDR3 is built from 14 residues. Germline-derived CDR1 and CDR2 are ENHRY and SYGVKD. CDR3 coding DNA: TGTGCCATCAGTGAGTCGGAGGTACAGGAGACCCAGTACTTC. Protein sequence: CAISESEVQETQYF.

This clonotype was seen at least ten times. The chain carries TRBV2 and TRBJ1-2; D is unclear. The V end lost 2 bases, the J end lost 4 bases, and 14 bases lay between the germline ends. The CDR3 is 15 residues long. The germline gives CDR1 SNHLY, CDR2 FYNNEI. In DNA form, the CDR3 reads TGTGCCAGCAGTGAATGGGTACGGGGAGGCTATGGCTACACCTTC. Amino acids: CASSEWVRGGYGYTF.

J is TRBJ1-2 and V is TRBV5-1; TRBD1 agrees at 9 bases. This CDR3 is 14 amino acids long. Trimming cost V 4 bases and J 3 bases; bases outside gene matches: 4. CDR1 SGHRS and CDR2 YFSETQ come from the germline V gene. The CDR3 is CASSPRTGDYGYTF. CDR3 nucleotide sequence: TGCGCCAGCAGCCCGAGGACAGGGGACTATGGCTACACCTTC.

In its sample, this clonotype was seen many times. The chain couples TRBV30 to TRBJ2-1, with D maybe TRBD2 (5 bases). Trimming took 0 bases from V and 7 from J, leaving 7 bases between them. The V gene's germline CDR1 is GTSNPN and CDR2 SVGIG (reference sequence). CDR3 size: 12 residues. The CDR3 loop is CAWSVSGNEQFF. The CDR3 nucleotides read TGTGCCTGGAGTGTTTCGGGGAATGAGCAGTTCTTC.

There are many counts of this clonotype. The rearrangement links TRBV20-1 to TRBJ2-7; no firm D call. The CDR3 runs to 13 residues. V gave up 0 bases and J gave up 2 bases, with 8 bases separating them. CDR1 and CDR2 (germline): DFQATT, SNEGSKA (reference sequence). Here the CDR3 DNA reads TGCAGTGCTAGAGATCTAGATCCCTACGAGCAGTACTTC. The encoded protein is CSARDLDPYEQYF.

Many counts were recorded for this clonotype. V gene TRBV2 combines with J gene TRBJ2-1; TRBD2 agrees at 11 bases. The CDR3 spans 15 residues. Per the germline V gene, CDR1 is SNHLY and CDR2 is FYNNEI. The trim removed 6 bases at V and 6 bases at J, leaving 7 bases unmatched. The CDR3 spells CASRGDSGGGNEQFF. As DNA, the CDR3 is TGTGCCAGCAGGGGCGATAGCGGGGGGGGCAATGAGCAGTTCTTC. Filled out from reference TRBV2 and TRBJ2-1, the complete variable domain reads EPEVTQTPSHQVTQMGQEVILRCVPISNHLYFYWYRQILGQKVEFLVSFYNNEISEKSEIFDDQFSVERPDGSNFTLKIRSTKLEDSAMYFCASRGDSGGGNEQFFGPGTRLTVL.

This clonotype occurred a few times. This sequence is one base from a far larger clone and is likely a read error. The CDR3 DNA reads TGTGCCAGCAGTTGGAGACAGGGGTTCGTCAACAATGAGCAGTTCTTC. It codes for CASSWRQGFVNNEQFF. The V gene is TRBV28, the J gene TRBJ2-7; 8 bases align to TRBD1. The J call may be mistaken, given a closer DNA end match to TRBJ2-1. Germline V gene lookup returns CDR1 MDHEN and CDR2 SYDVKM. The CDR3 length is 16 residues.

This clonotype was recorded at least ten times. This chain joins TRBV27 and TRBJ2-3, with 7 bases matching TRBD1. With V trimmed by 8 bases and J by 2 bases, 10 bases remained unmatched. Looked up from germline, CDR1 is MNHEY and CDR2 is SMNVEV (reference sequence). The CDR3 runs 15 residues. As DNA, the CDR3 is TGTGCCAGCGGCCCTAGACAGGGATTCACAGATACGCAGTATTTT. Translating it yields CASGPRQGFTDTQYF.